The 4 T cell receptor beta chains given below trace back to one sample, sequenced in a study of somatic mutations in cytotoxic T cells in rheumatoid arthritis. TCRdb's copy holds only in-frame clones and misses some; the assay was immunoSEQ multiplex PCR. The sample holds 7,400 or so clones, 85% to 90% seen once. The sequenced sample consisted of CD8+ T cells sorted from blood. The receptors here all came from a woman between 65 and 79 years old with rheumatoid arthritis.

The V call is TRBV11-2, the J call TRBJ2-2; 8 positions match TRBD2. The V gene end was trimmed by 5 bases and the J gene end by 3 bases; junction bases not matched to a gene: 5. Germline-derived CDR1 and CDR2 are SGHAT and FQNNGV. This CDR3 region has 15 residues. For the CDR3, the DNA is TGTGCCAGCAGCCCCGCGGGGGGCGACACCGGGGAGCTGTTTTTT. Amino acids: CASSPAGGDTGELFF. Together with reference TRBV11-2 and TRBJ2-2, the CDR3 gives the full variable domain: EAGVAQSPRYKIIEKRQSVAFWCNPISGHATLYWYQQILGQGPKLLIQFQNNGVVDDSQLPKDRFSAERLKGVDSTLKIQPAKLEDSAVYLCASSPAGGDTGELFFGEGSRLTVL.

V gene TRBV7-9 combines with J gene TRBJ2-2; 7 nucleotides align to TRBD2. This CDR3 is built from 17 residues. Trimming at V came to 6 bases and at J to 0 bases, leaving 10 bases not matched to a gene. Germline V gives CDR1 SEHNR, CDR2 FQNEAQ (reference sequence). CDR3 nucleotide sequence: TGTGCCAGCAGTTCACTCGGGGGGACCCCGAACACCGGGGAGCTGTTTTTT. It translates to CASSSLGGTPNTGELFF.

The chain is built from TRBV5-1 and TRBJ2-1, with TRBD2 identical over 10 bases. With 3 bases clipped from V and 9 bases from J, the junction kept 12 bases outside the gene matches. In germline, CDR1 is SGHRS, CDR2 YFSETQ. CDR3 length: 16 residues. Written as DNA, the CDR3 is TGCGCCAGCAGCTGGCATAGCGGGAGGTCGACAAGTGAGCAGTTCTTC. This codes for CASSWHSGRSTSEQFF.

The rearrangement uses TRBV6-4 and TRBJ2-1; 9 bases line up with TRBD2. J gave up 3 bases and V 5 bases, and 8 bases lay outside the gene matches. Germline V gene sequence: CDR1 MRHNA, CDR2 SNTAGT. The CDR3 spans 16 residues. CDR3 loop: CASSSKELAGYNEQFF. CDR3 in DNA: TGTGCCAGCAGTTCTAAGGAACTAGCGGGCTACAATGAGCAGTTCTTC.